This T cell receptor beta chain was recorded in a study of T cell responses to AZD1222 COVID-19 vaccine. TCRdb's copy holds only in-frame clones and misses some; the assay was immunoSEQ multiplex PCR. The profile shows about 150,000 clones, around 87% of them singletons. Study observations and caveats: Compared with day 0, the breadth and depth of the Spike-specific TCR repertoire rose significantly after two doses of AZD1222.

Trimming pared 8 bases from V and 0 bases from J, leaving 10 bases between. The length of the CDR3 is 13 residues. Germline CDR1 reads MNHEY; CDR2 reads SVGAGI. Comments on this clone: Its antigen is currently unknown.

The source material was peripheral blood, sampled on day 0 of AZD1222 vaccination. This TCR came from an adult in good health. The chain has TRBV6-5 and TRBJ1-1; unclear D gene. The DNA of the CDR3 is TGTGCCAGCTCCCGACACCTGAACACTGAAGCTTTCTTT. Amino acids: CASSRHLNTEAFF.